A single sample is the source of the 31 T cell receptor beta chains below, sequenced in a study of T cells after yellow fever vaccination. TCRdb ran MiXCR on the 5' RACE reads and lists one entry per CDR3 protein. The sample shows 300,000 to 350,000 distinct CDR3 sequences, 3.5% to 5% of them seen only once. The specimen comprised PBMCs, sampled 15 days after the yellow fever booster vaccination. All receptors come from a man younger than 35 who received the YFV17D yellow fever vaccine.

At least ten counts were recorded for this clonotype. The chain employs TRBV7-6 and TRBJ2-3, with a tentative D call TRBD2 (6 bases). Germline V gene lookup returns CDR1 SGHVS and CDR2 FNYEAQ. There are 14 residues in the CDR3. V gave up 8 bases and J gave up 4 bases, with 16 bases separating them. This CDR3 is CASVGWREPDTQYF. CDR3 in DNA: TGTGCCAGCGTCGGGTGGAGGGAACCAGATACGCAGTATTTT.

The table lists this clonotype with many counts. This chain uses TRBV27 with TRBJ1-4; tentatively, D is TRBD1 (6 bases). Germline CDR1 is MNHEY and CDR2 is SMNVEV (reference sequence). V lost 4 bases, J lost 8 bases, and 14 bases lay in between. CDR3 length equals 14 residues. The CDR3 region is CASSYSGAGEKLFF. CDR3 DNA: TGTGCCAGCAGTTACTCAGGGGCGGGCGAAAAACTGTTTTTT.

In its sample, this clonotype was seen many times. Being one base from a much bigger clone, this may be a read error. CDR3 amino acids: CASSYRTSTDTQYF. The CDR3 coding sequence is TGTGCCAGCAGTTACCGGACTAGCACAGATACGCAGTATTTT. This sequence joins TRBV6-5 and TRBJ2-3; D might be TRBD2 (5 bases). This CDR3 region has 14 residues. The ends were cut back, 2 bases at V and 0 bases at J, with 6 bases in the middle. The germline V gene has CDR1 MNHEY and CDR2 SVGAGI.

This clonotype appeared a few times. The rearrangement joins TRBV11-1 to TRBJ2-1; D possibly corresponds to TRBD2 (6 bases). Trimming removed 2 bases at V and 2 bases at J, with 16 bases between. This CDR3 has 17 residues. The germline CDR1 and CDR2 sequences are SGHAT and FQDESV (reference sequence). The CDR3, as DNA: TGTGCCAGCAGCTTATTGGCCCTGGAGGGCACCTACAATGAGCAGTTCTTC. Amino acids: CASSLLALEGTYNEQFF.

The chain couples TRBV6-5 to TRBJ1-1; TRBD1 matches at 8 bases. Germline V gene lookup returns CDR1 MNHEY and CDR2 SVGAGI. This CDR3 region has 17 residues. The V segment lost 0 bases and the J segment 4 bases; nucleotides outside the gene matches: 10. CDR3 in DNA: TGTGCCAGCAGTTACTCGATCGGACAGGGACCGTCCACTGAAGCTTTCTTT. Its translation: CASSYSIGQGPSTEAFF.

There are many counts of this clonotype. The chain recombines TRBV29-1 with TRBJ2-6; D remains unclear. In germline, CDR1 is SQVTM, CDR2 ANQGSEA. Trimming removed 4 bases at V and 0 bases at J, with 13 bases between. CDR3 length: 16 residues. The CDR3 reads CSVVDRANSGANVLTF. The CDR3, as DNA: TGCAGCGTTGTAGATAGGGCCAACTCTGGGGCCAACGTCCTGACTTTC.

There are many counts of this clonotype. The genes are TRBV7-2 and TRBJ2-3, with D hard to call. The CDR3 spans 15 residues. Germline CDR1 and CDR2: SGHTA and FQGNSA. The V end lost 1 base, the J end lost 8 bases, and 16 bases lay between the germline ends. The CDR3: CASSLEVNRWATQYF. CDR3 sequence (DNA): TGTGCCAGCAGCTTAGAAGTTAATAGATGGGCTACGCAGTATTTT. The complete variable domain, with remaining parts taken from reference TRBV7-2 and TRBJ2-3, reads GAGVSQSPSNKVTEKGKDVELRCDPISGHTALYWYRQSLGQGLEFLIYFQGNSAPDKSGLPSDRFSAERTGGSVSTLTIQRTQQEDSAVYLCASSLEVNRWATQYFGPGTRLTVL.

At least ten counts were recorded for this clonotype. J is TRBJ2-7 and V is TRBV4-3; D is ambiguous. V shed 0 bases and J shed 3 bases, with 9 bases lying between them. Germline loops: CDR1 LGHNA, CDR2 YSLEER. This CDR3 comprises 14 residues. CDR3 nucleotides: TGCGCCAGCAGCCAAGACCCCACGGGCTACGAGCAGTACTTC. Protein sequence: CASSQDPTGYEQYF.

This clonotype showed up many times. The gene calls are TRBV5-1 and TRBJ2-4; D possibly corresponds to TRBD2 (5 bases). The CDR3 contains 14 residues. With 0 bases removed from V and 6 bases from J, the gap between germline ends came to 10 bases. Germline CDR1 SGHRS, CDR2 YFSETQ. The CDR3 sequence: CASSLGGAPNIQYF. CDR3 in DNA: TGCGCCAGCAGCTTGGGGGGAGCACCAAACATTCAGTACTTC.

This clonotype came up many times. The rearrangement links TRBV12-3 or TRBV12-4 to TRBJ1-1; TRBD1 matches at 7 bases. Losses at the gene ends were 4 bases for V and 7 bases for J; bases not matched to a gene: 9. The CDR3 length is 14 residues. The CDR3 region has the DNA TGTGCCAGCAGTTACAGGGGCCTGGGCAATGAAGCTTTCTTT. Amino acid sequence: CASSYRGLGNEAFF.

For the CDR3, the DNA is TGCGCCAGCGGACAGGGGCTCAATGAGCAGTTCTTC. Translated, it gives CASGQGLNEQFF. The rearrangement uses TRBV10-2 and TRBJ2-1, with 9 bases lining up with TRBD1. Looked up from germline, CDR1 is WSHSY and CDR2 is SAAADI. V was pared by 8 bases and J by 6 bases, with 2 bases of the junction left unmatched. The CDR3 length is 12 residues.

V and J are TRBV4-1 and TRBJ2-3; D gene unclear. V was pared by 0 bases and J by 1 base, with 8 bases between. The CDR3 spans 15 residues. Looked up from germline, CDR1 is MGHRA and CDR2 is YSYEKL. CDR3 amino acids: CASSQEVHRTDTQYF. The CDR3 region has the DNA TGCGCCAGCAGCCAAGAAGTCCACCGCACAGATACGCAGTATTTT.

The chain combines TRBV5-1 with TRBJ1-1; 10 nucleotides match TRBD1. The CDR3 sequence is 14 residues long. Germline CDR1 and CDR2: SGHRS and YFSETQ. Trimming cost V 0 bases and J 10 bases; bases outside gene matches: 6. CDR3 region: CASSLAPDRGRAFF. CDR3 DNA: TGCGCCAGCAGCTTGGCCCCCGACAGGGGGCGAGCTTTCTTT. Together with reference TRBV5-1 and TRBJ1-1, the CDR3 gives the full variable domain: KAGVTQTPRYLIKTRGQQVTLSCSPISGHRSVSWYQQTPGQGLQFLFEYFSETQRNKGNFPGRFSGRQFSNSRSEMNVSTLELGDSALYLCASSLAPDRGRAFFGQGTRLTVV.

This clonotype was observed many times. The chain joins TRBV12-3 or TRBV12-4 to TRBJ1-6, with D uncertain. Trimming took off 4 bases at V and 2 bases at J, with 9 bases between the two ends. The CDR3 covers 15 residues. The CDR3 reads CASSWVMPYNSPLHF. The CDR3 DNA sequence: TGTGCCAGCAGTTGGGTGATGCCCTATAATTCACCCCTCCACTTT.

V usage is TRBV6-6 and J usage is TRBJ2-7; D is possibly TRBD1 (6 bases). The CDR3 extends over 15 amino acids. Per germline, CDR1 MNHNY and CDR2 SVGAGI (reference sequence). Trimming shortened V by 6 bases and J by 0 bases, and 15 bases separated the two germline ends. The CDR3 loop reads CASRSGQPSSYEQYV. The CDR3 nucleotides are TGTGCCAGCAGATCGGGACAACCAAGCTCCTACGAGCAGTACGTC.

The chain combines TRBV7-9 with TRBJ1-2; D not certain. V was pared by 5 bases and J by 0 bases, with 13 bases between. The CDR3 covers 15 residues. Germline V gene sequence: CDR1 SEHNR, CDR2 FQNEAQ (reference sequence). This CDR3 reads CASSVGFSANYGYTF. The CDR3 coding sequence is TGTGCCAGCAGCGTGGGGTTTTCGGCTAACTATGGCTACACCTTC.

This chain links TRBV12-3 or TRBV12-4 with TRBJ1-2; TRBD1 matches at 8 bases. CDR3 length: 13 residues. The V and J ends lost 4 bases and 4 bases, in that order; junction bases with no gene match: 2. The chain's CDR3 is CASSSDRGYGYTF. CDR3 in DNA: TGTGCCAGCAGTTCCGACAGGGGCTATGGCTACACCTTC.

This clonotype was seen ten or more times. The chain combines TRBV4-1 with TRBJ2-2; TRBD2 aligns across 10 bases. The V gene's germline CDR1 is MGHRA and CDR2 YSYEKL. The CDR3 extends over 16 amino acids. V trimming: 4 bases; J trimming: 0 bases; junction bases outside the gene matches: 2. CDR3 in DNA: TGCGCCAGCAGCCCCGGACTAGCGGCGAACACCGGGGAGCTGTTTTTT. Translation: CASSPGLAANTGELFF.

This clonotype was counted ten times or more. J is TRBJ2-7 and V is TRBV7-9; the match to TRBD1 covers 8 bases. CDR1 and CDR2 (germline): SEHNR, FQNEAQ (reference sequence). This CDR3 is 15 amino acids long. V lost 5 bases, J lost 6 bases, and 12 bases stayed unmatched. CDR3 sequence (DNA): TGTGCCAGCAGCGCGTTCAGGGGGCCATTGGGCGAGCAGTACGTC. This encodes CASSAFRGPLGEQYV.

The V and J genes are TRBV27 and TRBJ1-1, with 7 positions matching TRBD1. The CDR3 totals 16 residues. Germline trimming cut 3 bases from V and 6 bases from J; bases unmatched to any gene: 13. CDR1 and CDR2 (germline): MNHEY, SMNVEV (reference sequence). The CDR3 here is CASSLFVGDRASEAFF. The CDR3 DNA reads TGTGCCAGCAGTTTGTTCGTCGGAGACAGGGCTTCTGAAGCTTTCTTT.

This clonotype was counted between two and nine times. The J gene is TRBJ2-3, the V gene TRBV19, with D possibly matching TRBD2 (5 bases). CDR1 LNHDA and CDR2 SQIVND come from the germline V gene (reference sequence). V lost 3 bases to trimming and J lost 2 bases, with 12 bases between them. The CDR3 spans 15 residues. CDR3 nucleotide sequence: TGTGCCAGTAGTATCCTCGCGGGTCTCACAGATACGCAGTATTTT. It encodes CASSILAGLTDTQYF.

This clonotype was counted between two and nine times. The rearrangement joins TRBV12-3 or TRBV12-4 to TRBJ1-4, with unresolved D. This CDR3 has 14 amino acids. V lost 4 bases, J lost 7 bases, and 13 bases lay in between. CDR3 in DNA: TGTGCCAGCAGTTCGGGTTCTTTGGGTGAAAAACTGTTTTTT. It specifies CASSSGSLGEKLFF.

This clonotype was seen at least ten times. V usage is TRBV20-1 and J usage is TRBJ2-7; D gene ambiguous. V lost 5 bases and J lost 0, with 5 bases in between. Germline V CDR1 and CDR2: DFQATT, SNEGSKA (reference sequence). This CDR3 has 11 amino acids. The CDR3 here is CSAGYSYEQYF. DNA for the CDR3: TGCAGTGCTGGCTACTCCTACGAGCAGTACTTC.

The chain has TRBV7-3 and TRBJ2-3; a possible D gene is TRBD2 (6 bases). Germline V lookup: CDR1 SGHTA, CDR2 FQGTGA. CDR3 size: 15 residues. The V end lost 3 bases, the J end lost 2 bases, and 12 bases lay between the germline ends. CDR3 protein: CASSFSGGVTDTQYF. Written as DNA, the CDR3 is TGTGCCAGCAGCTTCTCTGGCGGGGTCACAGATACGCAGTATTTT.

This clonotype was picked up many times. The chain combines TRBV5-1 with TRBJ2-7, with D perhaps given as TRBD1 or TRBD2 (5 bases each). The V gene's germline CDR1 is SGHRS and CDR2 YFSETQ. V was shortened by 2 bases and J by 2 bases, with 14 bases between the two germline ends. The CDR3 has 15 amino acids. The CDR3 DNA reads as TGCGCCAGCAGCTTAGGGGACGGACGGGCCTACGAGCAGTACTTC. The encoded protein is CASSLGDGRAYEQYF. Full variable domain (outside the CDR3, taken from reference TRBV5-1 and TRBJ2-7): KAGVTQTPRYLIKTRGQQVTLSCSPISGHRSVSWYQQTPGQGLQFLFEYFSETQRNKGNFPGRFSGRQFSNSRSEMNVSTLELGDSALYLCASSLGDGRAYEQYFGPGTRLTVT.

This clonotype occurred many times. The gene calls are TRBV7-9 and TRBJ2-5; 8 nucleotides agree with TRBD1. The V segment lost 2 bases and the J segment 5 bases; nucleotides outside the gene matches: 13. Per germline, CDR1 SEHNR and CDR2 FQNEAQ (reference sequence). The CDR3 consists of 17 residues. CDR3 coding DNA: TGTGCCAGCAGCTTACCAGCCGGACAGGGCAGTGGGGAGACCCAGTACTTC. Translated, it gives CASSLPAGQGSGETQYF.

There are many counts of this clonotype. The CDR3 here is CASSQDIRATGVTLHF. In DNA form, the CDR3 reads TGTGCCAGCAGCCAAGATATTCGGGCTACTGGAGTGACCCTCCACTTT. V usage is TRBV3-1 and J usage is TRBJ1-6; no clear D gene. Germline loops: CDR1 LGHDT, CDR2 YNNKEL (reference sequence). Trimming left V 0 bases short and J 14 bases short, with 20 bases between. The CDR3 contains 16 residues.

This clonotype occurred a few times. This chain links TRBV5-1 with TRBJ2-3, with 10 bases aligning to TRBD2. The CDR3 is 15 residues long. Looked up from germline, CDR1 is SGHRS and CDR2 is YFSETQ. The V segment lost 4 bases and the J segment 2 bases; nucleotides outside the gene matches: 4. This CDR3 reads CASSPSGGYTDTQYF. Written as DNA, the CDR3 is TGCGCCAGCAGCCCTAGCGGGGGATACACAGATACGCAGTATTTT.

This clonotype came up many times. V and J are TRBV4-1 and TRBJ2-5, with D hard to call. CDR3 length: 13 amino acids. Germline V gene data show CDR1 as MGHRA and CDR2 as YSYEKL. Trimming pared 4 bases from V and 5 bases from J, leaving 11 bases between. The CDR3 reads CASSPRYAETQYF. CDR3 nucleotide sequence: TGCGCCAGCAGCCCGCGGTACGCTGAGACCCAGTACTTC.

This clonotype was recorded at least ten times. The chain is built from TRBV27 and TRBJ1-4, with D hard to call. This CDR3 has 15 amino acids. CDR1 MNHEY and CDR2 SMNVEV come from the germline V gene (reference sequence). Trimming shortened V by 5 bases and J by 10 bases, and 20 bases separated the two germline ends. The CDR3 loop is CASSILPLRLGKLFF. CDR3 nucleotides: TGTGCCAGCAGTATACTCCCCCTGCGTTTGGGAAAACTGTTTTTT.

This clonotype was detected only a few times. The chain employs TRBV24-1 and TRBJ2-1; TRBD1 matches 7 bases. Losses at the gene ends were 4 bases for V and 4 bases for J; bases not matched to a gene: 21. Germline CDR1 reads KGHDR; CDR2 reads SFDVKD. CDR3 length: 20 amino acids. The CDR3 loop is CATSDREGGAQPLTYNEQFF. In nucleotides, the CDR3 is TGTGCCACCAGTGACAGAGAAGGGGGCGCACAGCCCTTAACGTACAATGAGCAGTTCTTC.